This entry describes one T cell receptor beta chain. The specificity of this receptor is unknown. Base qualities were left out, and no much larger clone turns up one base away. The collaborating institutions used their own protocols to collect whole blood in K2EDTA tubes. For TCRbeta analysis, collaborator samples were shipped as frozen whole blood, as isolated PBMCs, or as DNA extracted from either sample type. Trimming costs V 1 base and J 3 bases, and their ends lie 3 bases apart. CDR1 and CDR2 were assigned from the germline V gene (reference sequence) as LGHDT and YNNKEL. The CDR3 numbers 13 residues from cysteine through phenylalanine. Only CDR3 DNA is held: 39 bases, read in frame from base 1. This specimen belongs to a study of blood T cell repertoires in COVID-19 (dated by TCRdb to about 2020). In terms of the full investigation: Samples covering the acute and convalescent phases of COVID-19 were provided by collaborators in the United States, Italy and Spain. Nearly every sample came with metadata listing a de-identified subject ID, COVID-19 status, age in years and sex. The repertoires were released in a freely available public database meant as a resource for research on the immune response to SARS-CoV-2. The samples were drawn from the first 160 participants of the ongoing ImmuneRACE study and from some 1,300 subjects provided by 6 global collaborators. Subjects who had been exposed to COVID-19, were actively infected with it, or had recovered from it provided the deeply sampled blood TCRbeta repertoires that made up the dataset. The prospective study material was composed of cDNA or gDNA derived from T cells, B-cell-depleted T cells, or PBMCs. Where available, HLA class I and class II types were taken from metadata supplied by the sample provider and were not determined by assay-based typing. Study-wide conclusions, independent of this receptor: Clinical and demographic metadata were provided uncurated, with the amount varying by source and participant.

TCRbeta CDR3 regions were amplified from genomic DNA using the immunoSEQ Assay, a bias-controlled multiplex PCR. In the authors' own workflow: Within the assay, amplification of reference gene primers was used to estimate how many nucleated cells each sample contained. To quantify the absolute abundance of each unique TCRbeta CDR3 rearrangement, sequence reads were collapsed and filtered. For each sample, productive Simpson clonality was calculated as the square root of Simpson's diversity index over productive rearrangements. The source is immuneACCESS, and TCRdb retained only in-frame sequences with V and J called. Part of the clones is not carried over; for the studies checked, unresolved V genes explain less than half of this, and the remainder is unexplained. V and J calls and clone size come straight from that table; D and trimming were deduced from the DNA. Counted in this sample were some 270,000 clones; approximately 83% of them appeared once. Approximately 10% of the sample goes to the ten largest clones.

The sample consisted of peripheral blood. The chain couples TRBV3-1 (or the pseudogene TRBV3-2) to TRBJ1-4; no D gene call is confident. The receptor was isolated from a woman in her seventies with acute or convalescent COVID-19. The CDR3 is CASSQVANEKLFF. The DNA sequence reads TGTGCCAGCAGCCAAGTAGCTAATGAAAAACTGTTTTTT.